What follows are 11 T cell receptor beta chains derived from one specimen sequenced in a study of identifying expanded T cells in peripheral blood. Generated by immunoSEQ multiplex PCR, the TCRdb table keeps only in-frame clones and is missing some. The data show some 80,000 clones, with 80% to 90% seen just once and approximately 7% held by the top ten. Sample: blood. These receptor sequences come from a person aged 18 to 75 in good health.

In DNA, the CDR3 is TGCAGCGTTGTAGGGGGCTATGGCTACACCTTC. Its translation: CSVVGGYGYTF. The V and J genes are TRBV29-1 and TRBJ1-2; a possible D gene is TRBD1 (6 bases). From germline, CDR1 is SQVTM and CDR2 ANQGSEA. There are 11 residues in the CDR3. Trimming took 4 bases from V and 4 from J, leaving 7 bases between them.

The chain carries TRBV27 and TRBJ1-2; perhaps TRBD1 as D (6 bases). V lost 2 bases and J 6 bases, leaving 22 bases between the germline ends. The CDR3 runs to 17 residues. Germline CDR1 MNHEY, CDR2 SMNVEV (reference sequence). CDR3 region: CASSLGASARGRDGYTF. In DNA, the CDR3 is TGTGCCAGCAGTTTAGGAGCGAGTGCGAGGGGGAGGGATGGCTACACCTTC.

This sequence joins TRBV4-2 and TRBJ1-2, with D perhaps matching TRBD1 (6 bases). The germline CDR1 and CDR2 sequences are LGHNA and YNFKEQ. V was shortened by 6 bases and J by 3 bases, with 14 bases between the two germline ends. The CDR3 is 14 amino acids. This CDR3 is CASSPGVEDYGYTF. The CDR3 DNA is TGTGCCAGCAGTCCAGGGGTGGAGGACTATGGCTACACCTTC.

V gene TRBV7-3 combines with J gene TRBJ2-1; TRBD2 is a possible D gene (6 bases). V lost 5 bases and J 0 bases, leaving 14 bases between the germline ends. Looked up from germline, CDR1 is SGHTA and CDR2 is FQGTGA. The CDR3 loop spans 16 amino acids. CDR3 residues: CASSPGPAGSYNEQFF. In DNA, the CDR3 is TGTGCCAGCAGCCCCGGTCCAGCGGGCTCCTACAATGAGCAGTTCTTC. Supplemented by reference TRBV7-3 and TRBJ2-1, the full variable domain reads GAGVSQTPSNKVTEKGKYVELRCDPISGHTALYWYRQSLGQGPEFLIYFQGTGAADDSGLPNDRFFAVRPEGSVSTLKIQRTERGDSAVYLCASSPGPAGSYNEQFFGPGTRLTVL.

The CDR3 region is CASKLAGGDDTQYF. The CDR3, as DNA: TGCGCCAGCAAACTAGCGGGGGGTGATGATACGCAGTATTTT. The V call is TRBV5-1, the J call TRBJ2-3, with 12 bases identical to TRBD2. Trimming removed 6 bases from V and 6 bases from J; junction bases left unmatched: 5. Germline V lookup: CDR1 SGHRS, CDR2 YFSETQ. The length of the CDR3 is 14 residues. The full variable domain, its missing parts supplied by reference TRBV5-1 and TRBJ2-3, is KAGVTQTPRYLIKTRGQQVTLSCSPISGHRSVSWYQQTPGQGLQFLFEYFSETQRNKGNFPGRFSGRQFSNSRSEMNVSTLELGDSALYLCASKLAGGDDTQYFGPGTRLTVL.

The rearrangement joins TRBV2 to TRBJ2-3; no definite D call. V lost 8 bases and J 0 bases, leaving 12 bases between the germline ends. This CDR3 region has 14 residues. Germline V gene sequence: CDR1 SNHLY, CDR2 FYNNEI. In DNA, the CDR3 is TGTGCCAGCGAGGCGCTGGAGAGCACAGATACGCAGTATTTT. This codes for CASEALESTDTQYF.

V usage is TRBV19 and J usage is TRBJ1-1, with TRBD1 matching over 7 bases. CDR1 and CDR2 from the germline V gene are LNHDA and SQIVND (reference sequence). The CDR3 loop spans 14 amino acids. Trimming took 7 bases from V and 1 from J; bases not matched to a gene: 6. CDR3 bases: TGTGCCAGTATGTACCGGGACAGGAACACTGAAGCTTTCTTT. Residues: CASMYRDRNTEAFF.

The rearrangement joins TRBV4-3 to TRBJ1-5; D remains unclear. CDR3 length equals 17 residues. The ends were cut back, 0 bases at V and 0 bases at J, with 12 bases in the middle. Per germline, CDR1 LGHNA and CDR2 YSLEER. DNA of the CDR3: TGCGCCAGCAGCCAAGATCCTGGGTCCTATAGCAATCAGCCCCAGCATTTT. As protein: CASSQDPGSYSNQPQHF.

V usage is TRBV15 and J usage is TRBJ2-5; a possible D gene is TRBD1 (6 bases). Per the germline V gene, CDR1 is LNHNV and CDR2 is YYDKDF (reference sequence). V shed 1 base and J shed 3 bases, with 9 bases lying between them. This CDR3 is built from 14 residues. As DNA, the CDR3 is TGTGCCACCAGCAGAGGAGGGGACAAAGAGACCCAGTACTTC. Translation gives CATSRGGDKETQYF.

In nucleotides, the CDR3 is TGTGCCAGCTCACGCATGGACAGGTCCCCTGAAGCTTTCTTT. It specifies CASSRMDRSPEAFF. This chain joins TRBV18 and TRBJ1-1, with 7 bases identical to TRBD1. Germline values: CDR1 KGHSH, CDR2 LQKENI. The CDR3 is 14 residues long. Trimming cost V 4 bases and J 6 bases; bases outside gene matches: 8.

The V and J genes are TRBV5-1 and TRBJ1-1; D uncertain. Germline V gene lookup returns CDR1 SGHRS and CDR2 YFSETQ. V lost 1 base, J lost 4 bases, and 11 bases lay in between. CDR3 size: 14 residues. CDR3 bases: TGCGCCAGCAGCTTGCTCTTGGAAGGCACTGAAGCTTTCTTT. It yields the protein CASSLLLEGTEAFF.